This T cell receptor beta chain was sequenced for a study of liver allograft versus peripheral blood T cells. Study-wide context: The authors compared T cell receptor repertoires in transplanted livers with recipients' peripheral blood repertoires. Broader study findings: Repertoires of T cell receptors that resided inside liver allografts reportedly differed from those in peripheral blood.

A few counts support this clonotype. The antigen remains unidentified. Each CDR3 protein gets one entry after TCRdb re-called the reads with MiXCR. The data contain around 1,800 distinct CDR3 sequences, 15% to 20% of them singletons. The CDR3 extends over 16 amino acids. CDR1 and CDR2 (germline): LGHNA, YNFKEQ. V shed 1 base, J shed 0 bases, and the junction held 3 bases outside the gene matches. This sequence was found in a human patient who had a liver transplant. Some of the T cells might come from the graft donor. This rearrangement joins TRBV4-2 to TRBJ1-5; TRBD1 agrees at 7 bases. CDR3 amino acids: CASSQGGTVSNQPQHF. Written as DNA, the CDR3 is TGTGCCAGCAGCCAAGGCGGGACAGTTAGCAATCAGCCCCAGCATTTT.